The following is a T cell receptor beta chain sequence with its context. The sample belongs to a study of blood T cell repertoires in COVID-19. About the study: COVID-19 samples from acute and convalescent phases originated in the United States, Italy and Spain. PBMCs, B-cell-depleted T cells, or T cells were the source of the cDNA or gDNA that made up the material.

Original data processing: Amplification with reference gene primers provided the estimates of nucleated cell counts. Assay used: immunoSEQ multiplex PCR; TCRdb lists only in-frame clones, some missing. V and J calls plus clone size are reproduced from that table; the DNA served to infer D and trimming. The data hold approximately 180,000 clones, with around nine tenths observed a single time. Germline V CDR1 and CDR2: MDHEN, SYDVKM. V was clipped by 2 bases and J by 10 bases, with 14 bases between them. The length of the CDR3 is 14 residues. Followed longitudinally, the Seattle patients had been enrolled during active infection.

The gene calls are TRBV28 and TRBJ1-4; TRBD1 might be the D (5 bases). The receptor was isolated from a woman between 65 and 79 years old with COVID-19, enrolled during active disease. The specimen was peripheral blood. Here the CDR3 DNA reads TGTGCCAGCAGTTTACAGGGAAGTTGGGGAAAACTGTTTTTT. Its translation: CASSLQGSWGKLFF. Combining the CDR3 with reference TRBV28 and TRBJ1-4 gives the whole variable domain DVKVTQSSRYLVKRTGEKVFLECVQDMDHENMFWYRQDPGLGLRLIYFSYDVKMKEKGDIPEGYSVSREKKERFSLILESASTNQTSMYLCASSLQGSWGKLFFGSGTQLSVL.